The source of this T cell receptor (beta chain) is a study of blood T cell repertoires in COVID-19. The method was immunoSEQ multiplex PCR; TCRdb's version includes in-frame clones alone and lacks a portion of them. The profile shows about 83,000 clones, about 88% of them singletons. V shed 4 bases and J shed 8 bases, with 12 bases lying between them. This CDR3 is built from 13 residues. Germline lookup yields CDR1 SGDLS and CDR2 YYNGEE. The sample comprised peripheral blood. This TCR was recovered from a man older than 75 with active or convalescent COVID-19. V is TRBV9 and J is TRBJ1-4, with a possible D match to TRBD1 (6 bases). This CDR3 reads CASSSPGAEKLFF. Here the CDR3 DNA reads TGTGCCAGCAGCTCCCCAGGGGCCGAAAAACTGTTTTTT.